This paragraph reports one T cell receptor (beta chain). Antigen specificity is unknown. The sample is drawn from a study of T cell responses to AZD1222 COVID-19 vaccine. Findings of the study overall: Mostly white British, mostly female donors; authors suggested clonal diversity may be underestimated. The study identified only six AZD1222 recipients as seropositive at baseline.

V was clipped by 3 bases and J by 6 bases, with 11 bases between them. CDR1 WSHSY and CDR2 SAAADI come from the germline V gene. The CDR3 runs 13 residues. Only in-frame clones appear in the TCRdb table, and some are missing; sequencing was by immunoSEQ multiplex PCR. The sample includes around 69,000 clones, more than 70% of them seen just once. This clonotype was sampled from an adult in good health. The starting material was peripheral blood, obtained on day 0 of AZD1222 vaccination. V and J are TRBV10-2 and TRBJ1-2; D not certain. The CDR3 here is CASSEGGFDGYTF. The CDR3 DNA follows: TGCGCCAGCAGTGAAGGAGGGTTCGATGGCTACACCTTC.